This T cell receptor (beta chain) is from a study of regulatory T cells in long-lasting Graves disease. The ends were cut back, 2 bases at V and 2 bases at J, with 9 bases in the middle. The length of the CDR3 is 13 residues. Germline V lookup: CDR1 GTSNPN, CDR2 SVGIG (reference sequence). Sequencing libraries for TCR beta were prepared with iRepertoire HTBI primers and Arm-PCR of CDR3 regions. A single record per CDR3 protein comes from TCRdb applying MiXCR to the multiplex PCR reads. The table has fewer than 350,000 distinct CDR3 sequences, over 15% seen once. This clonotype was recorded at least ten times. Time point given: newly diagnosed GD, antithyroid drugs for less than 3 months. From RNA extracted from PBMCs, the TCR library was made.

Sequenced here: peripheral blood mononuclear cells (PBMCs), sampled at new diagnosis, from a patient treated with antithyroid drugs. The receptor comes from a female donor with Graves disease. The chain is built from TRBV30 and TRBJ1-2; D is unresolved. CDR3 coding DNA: TGTGCCTGGAGTCCCACTACAAACTATGGCTACACCTTC. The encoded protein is CAWSPTTNYGYTF. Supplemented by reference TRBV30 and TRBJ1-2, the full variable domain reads SQTIHQWPATLVQPVGSPLSLECTVEGTSNPNLYWYRQAAGRGLQLLFYSVGIGQISSEVPQNLSASRPQDRQFILSSKKLLLSDSGFYLCAWSPTTNYGYTFGSGTRLTVV.